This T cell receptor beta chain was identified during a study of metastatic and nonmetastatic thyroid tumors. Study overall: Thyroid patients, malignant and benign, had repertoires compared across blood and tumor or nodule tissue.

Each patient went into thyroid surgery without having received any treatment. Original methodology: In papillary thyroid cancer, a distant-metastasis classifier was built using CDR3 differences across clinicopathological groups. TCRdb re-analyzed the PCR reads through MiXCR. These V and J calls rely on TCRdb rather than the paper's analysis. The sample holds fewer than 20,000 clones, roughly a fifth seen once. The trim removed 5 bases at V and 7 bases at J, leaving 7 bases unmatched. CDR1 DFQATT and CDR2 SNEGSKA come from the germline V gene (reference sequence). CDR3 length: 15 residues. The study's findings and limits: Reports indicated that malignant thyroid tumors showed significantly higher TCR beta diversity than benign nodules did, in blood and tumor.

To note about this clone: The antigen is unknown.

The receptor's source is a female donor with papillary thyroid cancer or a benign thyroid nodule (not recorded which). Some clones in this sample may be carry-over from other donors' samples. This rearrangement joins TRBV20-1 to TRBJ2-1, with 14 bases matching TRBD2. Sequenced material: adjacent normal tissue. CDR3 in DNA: TGCAGTGCTCGGCCCGGGACTAGCGGGGGAAATGAGCAGTTCTTC. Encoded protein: CSARPGTSGGNEQFF.